This is a list of T cell receptor beta chains from one sample in a study of T cell responses to AZD1222 COVID-19 vaccine. Assay used: immunoSEQ multiplex PCR; TCRdb lists only in-frame clones, some missing. The repertoire holds approximately 94,000 clones, with about 87% as singletons. This specimen was peripheral blood, taken on day 0 of AZD1222 vaccination. Source of these receptors: an adult in good health. Each CDR3 is given with its conserved first and last residue. The D gene is left open where the match is weak. Clone size is shown for a subset of rows, as once, few, many or a class of expanded clone.

size	V	J	D	CDR3	DNA
.	TRBV7-2	TRBJ2-7	.	CASSRAGAIDEQYF	TGTGCCAGCAGCCGTGCTGGGGCTATCGACGAGCAGTACTTC
.	TRBV6-5	TRBJ1-4	TRBD1	CASSLHRGPNEKLFF	TGTGCCAGCAGTCTACACAGGGGACCAAATGAAAAACTGTTTTTT
.	TRBV5-1	TRBJ2-7	TRBD1	CASSLGTGHEQYF	TGCGCCAGCAGCTTGGGGACAGGCCACGAGCAGTACTTC
.	TRBV29-1	TRBJ1-5	.	CSVAQGDQPQHF	TGCAGCGTTGCACAGGGCGATCAGCCCCAGCATTTT
.	TRBV25-1	TRBJ1-6	.	CASSEPTSRSPLHF	TGTGCCAGCAGTGAACCGACAAGTCGCTCACCCCTCCACTTT
.	TRBV7-9	TRBJ2-2	.	CASSPNGNTGELFF	TGTGCCAGCAGCCCAAACGGAAACACCGGGGAGCTGTTTTTT
.	TRBV7-9	TRBJ1-1	.	CASRGTVFTEAFF	TGTGCCAGCAGGGGTACAGTTTTTACTGAAGCTTTCTTT
once	TRBV7-8	TRBJ1-4	.	CASSTPRGSEKLFF	TGTGCCAGCAGCACCCCGCGTGGTTCGGAAAAACTGTTTTTT
.	TRBV27	TRBJ1-1	.	CASSLWGGNTEAFF	TGTGCCAGCAGTTTATGGGGGGGGAACACTGAAGCTTTCTTT
once	TRBV30	TRBJ1-2	.	CAWGGAFNYGYTF	TGTGCCTGGGGGGGGGCCTTTAACTATGGCTACACCTTC
.	TRBV19	TRBJ1-1	.	CASSIVDRRNTEAFF	TGTGCCAGTAGTATAGTTGACAGGCGGAACACTGAAGCTTTCTTT
.	TRBV7-9	TRBJ2-3	.	CASSLDGGGTDTQYF	TGTGCCAGCAGCTTAGATGGAGGTGGCACAGATACGCAGTATTTT
.	TRBV19	TRBJ1-3	.	CASSTPRNTIYF	TGTGCCAGTAGCACACCCCGAAACACCATATATTTT
.	TRBV5-5	TRBJ2-5	.	CASTFRETQYF	TGTGCCAGCACCTTCAGGGAGACCCAGTACTTC
.	TRBV9	TRBJ1-1	.	CASSPGQTPGTTEAFF	TGTGCCAGCAGTCCGGGGCAGACTCCAGGGACCACTGAAGCTTTCTTT
.	TRBV5-1	TRBJ2-5	TRBD2	CASSAGSSGRAGETQYF	TGCGCCAGCAGTGCAGGTTCTAGCGGGAGGGCCGGAGAGACCCAGTACTTC
.	TRBV28	TRBJ2-7	TRBD2	CASSSSGLALHEQYF	TGTGCCAGCAGTTCCTCGGGACTAGCTTTGCACGAGCAGTACTTC
.	TRBV6-1	TRBJ1-2	TRBD1	CASSDLDRRSLIANYGYTF	TGTGCCAGCAGTGATTTGGACAGGCGGTCTCTGATAGCTAACTATGGCTACACCTTC
.	TRBV2	TRBJ2-7	TRBD1	CASSVNRGSEQYF	TGTGCCAGCAGTGTTAACAGGGGGTCCGAGCAGTACTTC
few	TRBV5-4	TRBJ2-7	TRBD1	CASSLAWDSAYEQYF	TGTGCCAGCAGCTTGGCCTGGGACAGCGCCTACGAGCAGTACTTC
.	TRBV10-3	TRBJ2-7	TRBD2	CAISEGLAAYEQYF	TGTGCCATCAGTGAGGGACTAGCGGCCTACGAGCAGTACTTC
.	TRBV7-3	TRBJ2-2	.	CASSFNTNTGELFF	TGTGCCAGCAGCTTTAATACGAACACCGGGGAGCTGTTTTTT
.	TRBV27	TRBJ2-7	TRBD2	CAIRPAGGRGDEQYF	TGTGCCATCCGACCGGCGGGCGGGAGAGGCGACGAGCAGTACTTC
.	TRBV29-1	TRBJ1-2	TRBD1	CSYEGQGYGYTF	TGCAGCTACGAAGGACAGGGATATGGCTACACCTTC
.	TRBV7-9	TRBJ2-5	.	CASSSGETQYF	TGTGCCAGCAGCTCCGGAGAGACCCAGTACTTC
.	TRBV9	TRBJ1-3	TRBD1	CASSVGQSSGNTIYF	TGTGCCAGCAGCGTGGGACAGAGCTCTGGAAACACCATATATTTT
.	TRBV7-8	TRBJ1-1	.	CASSLFSVSRPNTEAFF	TGTGCCAGCAGCTTATTTAGTGTCTCACGTCCGAACACTGAAGCTTTCTTT
.	TRBV6-2/TRBV6-3	TRBJ2-2	.	CASSDGGELFF	TGTGCCAGCAGTGACGGCGGGGAGCTGTTTTTT
once	TRBV12-3/TRBV12-4	TRBJ1-4	.	CATADSYEKLFF	TGTGCCACCGCAGACAGTTACGAAAAACTGTTTTTT